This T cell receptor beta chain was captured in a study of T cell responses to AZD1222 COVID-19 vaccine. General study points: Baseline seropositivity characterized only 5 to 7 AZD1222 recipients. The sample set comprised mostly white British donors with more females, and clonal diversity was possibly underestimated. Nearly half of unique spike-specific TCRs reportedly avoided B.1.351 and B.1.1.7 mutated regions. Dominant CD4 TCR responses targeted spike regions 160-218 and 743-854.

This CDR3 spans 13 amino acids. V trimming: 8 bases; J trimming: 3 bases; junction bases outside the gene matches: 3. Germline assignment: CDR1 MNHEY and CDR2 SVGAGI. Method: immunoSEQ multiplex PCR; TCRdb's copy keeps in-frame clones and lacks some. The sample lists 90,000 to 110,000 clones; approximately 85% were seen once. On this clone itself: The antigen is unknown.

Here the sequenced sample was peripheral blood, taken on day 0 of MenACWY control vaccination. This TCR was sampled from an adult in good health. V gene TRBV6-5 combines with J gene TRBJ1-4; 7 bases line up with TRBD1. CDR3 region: CASHRGANEKLFF. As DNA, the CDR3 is TGTGCCAGCCACAGGGGAGCTAATGAAAAACTGTTTTTT.